Listed here are 16 T cell receptor beta chains from one sample, sequenced in a study of regulatory T cells in long-lasting Graves disease. Stated time point: newly diagnosed GD, antithyroid drugs for less than 3 months. Generation of the TCR library employed RNA extracted from PBMCs. TCR beta libraries were built with iRepertoire HTBI primers and Arm-PCR of CDR3 regions. TCRdb reprocessed the multiplex PCR reads with MiXCR, giving one entry per CDR3 protein. The profile shows 560,000 or so distinct CDR3 sequences, about 16% of them singletons. These data also featured in a second study, about T cells in Graves' hyperthyroidism and ophthalmopathy.

The source material was peripheral blood mononuclear cells (PBMCs), sampled at new diagnosis, from a patient treated with antithyroid drugs. Receptors originate from a man aged 18 to 35 with Graves disease.

This clonotype has ten or more counts. This chain joins TRBV11-2 and TRBJ1-1; the D gene is possibly TRBD1 (6 bases). Germline assignment: CDR1 SGHAT and CDR2 FQNNGV. The CDR3 runs 15 residues. V lost 6 bases, J lost 3 bases, and 17 bases lay in between. The CDR3 loop reads CASSIQTGLDTEAFF. DNA for the CDR3: TGTGCCAGCAGTATTCAGACAGGTCTGGACACTGAAGCTTTCTTT.

The sample holds many counts of this clonotype. CDR3 residues: CASRSNQGAEETQYF. CDR3 nucleotide sequence: TGTGCCAGCAGATCGAACCAGGGGGCTGAGGAGACCCAGTACTTC. The rearrangement joins TRBV11-2 to TRBJ2-5, with 8 bases matching TRBD1. The germline V gene has CDR1 SGHAT and CDR2 FQNNGV. The trim removed 6 bases at V and 5 bases at J, leaving 11 bases unmatched. CDR3 size: 15 residues.

Concerning this clonotype itself: Since a much larger clone is just one base distant, this may be a read error. This chain joins TRBV12-3 or TRBV12-4 and TRBJ2-5; 9 bases are a match to TRBD2. The trim removed 0 bases at V and 11 bases at J, leaving 22 bases unmatched. The CDR3 runs 19 residues. CDR3: CASSLAFTSGYEMGEQQYF. The CDR3 DNA reads as TGTGCCAGCAGTTTAGCTTTTACTAGCGGGTATGAAATGGGGGAGCAGCAGTACTTC.

This clonotype was recorded at least ten times. The rearrangement links TRBV29-1 to TRBJ1-1, with TRBD1 as a possible D gene (5 bases). Trimming took 7 bases from V and 3 from J, leaving 18 bases between them. Germline V gives CDR1 SQVTM, CDR2 ANQGSEA. The CDR3 contains 14 residues. The CDR3 loop reads CSAAGGSTDTEAFF. The CDR3 region has the DNA TGCAGCGCGGCTGGGGGGAGTACGGACACTGAAGCTTTCTTT.

There are many counts of this clonotype. This chain connects TRBV30 to TRBJ1-2; 7 nucleotides match TRBD1. The germline gives CDR1 GTSNPN, CDR2 SVGIG (reference sequence). Unmatched junction bases numbered 8, after V lost 5 bases and J lost 5 bases. The CDR3 totals 13 residues. CDR3 sequence reads: CAWGTAPRYGYTF. CDR3 in DNA: TGTGCCTGGGGGACAGCACCTCGGTATGGCTACACCTTC.

Many counts were recorded for this clonotype. This rearrangement joins TRBV2 to TRBJ1-6; D uncertain. The V gene's germline CDR1 is SNHLY and CDR2 FYNNEI. V was pared by 1 base and J by 6 bases, with 10 bases between. This CDR3 comprises 15 residues. CDR3 in amino acids: CASSEGRGFNSPLHF. As DNA, the CDR3 is TGTGCCAGCAGTGAAGGGCGTGGCTTTAATTCACCCCTCCACTTT.

The V and J genes are TRBV27 and TRBJ2-7; D ambiguous. The CDR3 is 13 residues long. V lost 5 bases and J 0 bases, leaving 8 bases between the germline ends. Per the germline V gene, CDR1 is MNHEY and CDR2 is SMNVEV (reference sequence). The CDR3: CASSPPYSYEQYF. The CDR3 DNA reads as TGTGCCAGCAGTCCCCCCTACTCCTACGAGCAGTACTTC.

This clonotype was picked up a small number of times. This chain connects TRBV13 to TRBJ2-7; D possibly corresponds to TRBD1 (6 bases). The CDR3 is made up of 15 amino acids. Germline assignment: CDR1 PRHDT and CDR2 FYEKMQ (reference sequence). V was shortened by 2 bases and J by 6 bases, with 17 bases between the two germline ends. The CDR3, as DNA: TGTGCCAGCAGCTTAAACGGGCAGGGGTCGATCGAGCAGTACTTC. Protein sequence: CASSLNGQGSIEQYF.

This clonotype has ten or more counts. The rearrangement links TRBV9 to TRBJ2-3, with 8 nucleotides matching TRBD2. Germline CDR1 SGDLS, CDR2 YYNGEE. V dropped 3 bases and J dropped 4; count of bases not matched to a gene: 4. The length of the CDR3 is 14 residues. This CDR3 reads CASSAGGVADTQYF. The DNA for the CDR3 is TGTGCCAGCAGCGCGGGAGGGGTGGCAGATACGCAGTATTTT.

This clonotype was counted only a few times. The gene calls are TRBV2 and TRBJ1-5; a possible D gene is TRBD1 (5 bases). Germline V gene lookup returns CDR1 SNHLY and CDR2 FYNNEI. V shed 3 bases and J shed 4 bases, with 10 bases lying between them. CDR3 length equals 14 residues. CDR3 coding DNA: TGTGCCAGCAGTGAGTCCAGGGTAAATCAGCCCCAGCATTTT. Amino acids: CASSESRVNQPQHF.

In this sample, this clonotype turned up a few times. J is TRBJ1-2 and V is TRBV5-1, with 7 bases fitting TRBD1. The germline CDR1 and CDR2 sequences are SGHRS and YFSETQ. This CDR3 has 16 residues. V trimming: 4 bases; J trimming: 5 bases; junction bases outside the gene matches: 14. The CDR3 sequence: CASSPTGTETSYGYTF. The CDR3 DNA reads TGCGCCAGCAGCCCAACCGGGACAGAGACTTCGTATGGCTACACCTTC.

With regard to this clonotype: It may be a read error: a sequence one base away is much more abundant. The chain links TRBV30 to TRBJ2-3; D tentatively fits TRBD1 or TRBD2 (6 bases each). CDR1 and CDR2 from the germline V gene are GTSNPN and SVGIG (reference sequence). The CDR3 length is 14 residues. CDR3 sequence reads: CAWSVRLEGGEDFF. The CDR3, as DNA: TGTGCCTGGAGTGTACGGTTGGAGGGGGGTGAAGATTTCTTT.

This clonotype has a handful of counts. The gene calls are TRBV13 and TRBJ2-5, with D hard to call. Trimming pared 1 base from V and 1 base from J, leaving 7 bases between. There are 14 residues in the CDR3. Germline loops: CDR1 PRHDT, CDR2 FYEKMQ (reference sequence). DNA of the CDR3: TGTGCCAGCAGCTTAGTTTCGGGCCAAGAGACCCAGTACTTC. Translation: CASSLVSGQETQYF.

A few counts support this clonotype. The CDR3 loop is CASSLGQQGAGGYTF. Written as DNA, the CDR3 is TGTGCCAGCAGCCTAGGACAACAGGGGGCGGGTGGCTACACCTTC. The chain combines TRBV3-1 with TRBJ1-2; 9 nucleotides agree with TRBD1. The germline V gene has CDR1 LGHDT and CDR2 YNNKEL (reference sequence). J was trimmed by 7 bases and V by 4 bases; bases with no gene match: 10. The CDR3 runs to 15 residues.

This clonotype was counted many times. This rearrangement joins TRBV19 to TRBJ1-1; TRBD1 is a possible D gene (5 bases). The CDR3 totals 15 residues. Deletions cut 5 bases from V and 1 base from J, with 14 bases between. From germline, CDR1 is LNHDA and CDR2 SQIVND (reference sequence). The CDR3 protein is CASSALKRGNTEAFF. The CDR3 nucleotides are TGTGCCAGTAGTGCCCTGAAGAGGGGGAACACTGAAGCTTTCTTT.

V is TRBV7-8 and J is TRBJ2-3; TRBD2 aligns across 14 bases. This CDR3 contains 16 residues. V lost 4 bases and J lost 6; bases outside the gene matches: 6. Per the germline V gene, CDR1 is SGHVS and CDR2 is FQNEAQ. CDR3 residues: CASSSGTSGREDTQYF. In DNA form, the CDR3 reads TGTGCCAGCAGCTCCGGGACTAGCGGGAGAGAGGATACGCAGTATTTT.